Shown below are 15 T cell receptor beta chains from a single sample sequenced in a study of blood T cell repertoires in COVID-19. Only in-frame clones appear in the TCRdb table, and some are missing; sequencing was by immunoSEQ multiplex PCR. The sample yields fewer than 120,000 clones, around nine tenths seen once. Sequencing was performed on peripheral blood. All receptors come from a woman in her 50s with acute or convalescent COVID-19.

The CDR3 nucleotides are TGTGCCAGCTCACCGGGCGTGGGAGGGTACCAAGAGACCCAGTACTTC. It encodes CASSPGVGGYQETQYF. This chain connects TRBV18 to TRBJ2-5; 7 bases line up with TRBD2. V lost 3 bases, J lost 0 bases, and 7 bases stayed unmatched. The CDR3 loop spans 16 amino acids. Germline V gene sequence: CDR1 KGHSH, CDR2 LQKENI.

The chain recombines TRBV6-6 with TRBJ1-1, with a weak D call TRBD1 (5 bases). Between the trimmed V and J ends, which lost 7 bases and 2 bases, there was a span of 8 bases. Per the germline V gene, CDR1 is MNHNY and CDR2 is SVGAGI (reference sequence). CDR3 length: 12 amino acids. In DNA, the CDR3 is TGTGCCAGCAACCAGGGAAACACTGAAGCTTTCTTT. Its protein is CASNQGNTEAFF.

Remarks on this clone: This sample also contains other DNA sequences that code for the same CDR3. V gene TRBV3-1 (or the pseudogene TRBV3-2) combines with J gene TRBJ1-1; possible D gene TRBD1, 5 bases. The CDR3 has 11 residues. V was clipped by 8 bases and J by 6 bases, with 10 bases between them. Germline CDR1 LGHDT, CDR2 YNNKEL (reference sequence). The CDR3 is CASRGGAEAFF. The CDR3 bases are TGTGCCAGCCGGGGAGGGGCTGAAGCTTTCTTT.

This sequence joins TRBV12-3 or TRBV12-4 and TRBJ2-7, with D unclear. CDR3 length: 12 amino acids. V lost 6 bases and J lost 7, with 13 bases in between. CDR3 protein: CASRAFGREQYF. The CDR3 DNA reads TGTGCCAGCAGAGCGTTCGGAAGGGAGCAGTACTTC.

This rearrangement joins TRBV6-5 to TRBJ2-7; possibly TRBD1 for D (6 bases). The CDR3 has 12 residues. Trimming cost V 2 bases and J 4 bases, with 6 bases left between them. Germline lookup yields CDR1 MNHEY and CDR2 SVGAGI. In DNA form, the CDR3 reads TGTGCCAGCAGTTACGGACAGTACGAGCAGTACTTC. Protein: CASSYGQYEQYF.

V is TRBV5-1 and J is TRBJ1-2; 8 bases match TRBD1. Germline CDR1 is SGHRS and CDR2 is YFSETQ. CDR3 size: 15 residues. Trimming removed 5 bases from V and 2 bases from J; junction bases left unmatched: 8. CDR3 region: CASRENQGANYGYTF. The CDR3 DNA is TGCGCCAGCAGGGAAAACCAGGGGGCGAACTATGGCTACACCTTC.

The chain links TRBV19 to TRBJ1-3; TRBD1 might be the D (5 bases). Trimming shortened V by 3 bases and J by 2 bases, and 11 bases separated the two germline ends. Germline CDR1 reads LNHDA; CDR2 reads SQIVND (reference sequence). This CDR3 region has 15 residues. The CDR3 here is CASSIVDIAGNTIYF. The CDR3 region has the DNA TGTGCCAGTAGTATTGTGGACATAGCTGGAAACACCATATATTTT.

V and J are TRBV19 and TRBJ2-3; D perhaps matches TRBD1 (5 bases). The CDR3 consists of 15 residues. Germline V gene sequence: CDR1 LNHDA, CDR2 SQIVND (reference sequence). V was shortened by 5 bases and J by 4 bases, with 16 bases between the two germline ends. In nucleotides, the CDR3 is TGTGCCAGTAGTGCCACAATGCAACAGGCAGATACGCAGTATTTT. Translating gives CASSATMQQADTQYF.

The V and J genes are TRBV19 and TRBJ2-7, with 9 positions matching TRBD1. V lost 0 bases to trimming and J lost 6 bases; unmatched junction nucleotides: 9. The CDR3 totals 16 residues. Germline V gene sequence: CDR1 LNHDA, CDR2 SQIVND (reference sequence). The CDR3 DNA is TGTGCCAGTAGTATAGAATCGGGACAGGGAATCTTCGAGCAGTACTTC. Protein product: CASSIESGQGIFEQYF.

This chain joins TRBV5-1 and TRBJ2-4, with 8 bases lining up with TRBD2. The CDR3 is 16 amino acids. The germline V gene encodes CDR1 SGHRS and CDR2 YFSETQ. Trimming took 4 bases from V and 6 from J; bases not matched to a gene: 12. The CDR3 here is CASSLLGAGGGNIQYF. CDR3 nucleotide sequence: TGCGCCAGCAGCCTCTTGGGGGCGGGAGGCGGAAACATTCAGTACTTC.

The chain joins TRBV27 to TRBJ1-2; 11 nucleotides agree with TRBD1. V lost 6 bases and J lost 4; bases outside the gene matches: 16. CDR1 and CDR2 from the germline V gene are MNHEY and SMNVEV (reference sequence). CDR3 length equals 18 residues. The CDR3 DNA is TGTGCCAGCAGACACCCCCTCGGACAGGGGGCGGGGATCTATGGCTACACCTTC. It yields the protein CASRHPLGQGAGIYGYTF.

The CDR3 bases are TGTGCCAGCAGACCCCAGGGCGGCGTGAACACTGAAGCTTTCTTT. It translates to CASRPQGGVNTEAFF. This chain connects TRBV28 to TRBJ1-1; D is possibly TRBD1 (5 bases). Germline CDR1 is MDHEN and CDR2 is SYDVKM. Trimming stripped 6 bases from V and 0 bases from J, with 14 bases between. The length of the CDR3 is 15 residues.

There are a few counts of this clone. The V call is TRBV11-3, the J call TRBJ2-2; TRBD1 might be the D (6 bases). The CDR3 extends over 16 amino acids. The V end lost 4 bases, the J end lost 2 bases, and 14 bases lay between the germline ends. The germline CDR1 and CDR2 sequences are SGHNT and YENEEA. CDR3 residues: CASSSETGRNTGELFF. In DNA, the CDR3 is TGTGCCAGCAGCTCCGAGACAGGCAGAAACACCGGGGAGCTGTTTTTT. Full variable domain (rest looked up from reference TRBV11-3 and TRBJ2-2): EAGVVQSPRYKIIEKKQPVAFWCNPISGHNTLYWYLQNLGQGPELLIRYENEEAVDDSQLPKDRFSAERLKGVDSTLKIQPAELGDSAVYLCASSSETGRNTGELFFGEGSRLTVL.

The rearrangement links TRBV10-1 to TRBJ1-2, with D hard to call. The CDR3 covers 12 residues. V was clipped by 4 bases and J by 7 bases, with 10 bases between them. Germline CDR1 reads WNHNN; CDR2 reads SYGVQD (reference sequence). CDR3 region: CASSGEQLGYTF. Here the CDR3 DNA reads TGCGCCAGCAGTGGTGAACAGCTTGGCTACACCTTC.

The chain links TRBV6-5 to TRBJ1-1; D is perhaps TRBD1 (6 bases). CDR1 is MNHEY, CDR2 SVGAGI, per germline. V was cut by 0 bases and J by 5 bases, with 13 bases left in between. This CDR3 spans 15 amino acids. The chain's CDR3 is CASSYSGARRTEAFF. In DNA, the CDR3 is TGTGCCAGCAGTTACTCGGGGGCGCGGAGGACTGAAGCTTTCTTT.